The entry that follows covers one T cell receptor (beta chain) sequence. Its antigen is as yet unknown. At a deep level, the assay was run. The data were produced by immunoSEQ multiplex PCR, yet TCRdb's version contains in-frame clones alone and is incomplete. The profile covers over a million clones, with around 82% appearing a single time and roughly 0.65% taken by the ten largest. This entry is derived from a study of shared clonotypes between healthy human individuals. On the study more broadly: Those who served as donors were two women and three men between the ages of 18 and 49.

Overall study findings and caveats: Researchers found naive subsets generally carried larger estimated richness than memory subsets.

Healthy HIV-negative adults with no recent acute infections or vaccinations were recruited as donors. This TCR was sampled from a man aged 18 to 29 in good health. Some clones in this sample may be carry-over from other donors' samples. Sequencing was carried out using memory CD4+ T cells from PBMCs. As to subset: CD45RA-negative fraction.

The CDR3 is CSVGTGLSNYGYTF. Written as DNA, the CDR3 is TGCAGCGTTGGGACAGGGCTATCTAACTATGGCTACACCTTC. The chain combines TRBV29-1 with TRBJ1-2, with TRBD1 matching 8 bases. V lost 4 bases to trimming and J lost 0 bases; unmatched junction nucleotides: 4. CDR1 is SQVTM, CDR2 ANQGSEA, per germline. The CDR3 is made up of 14 amino acids.